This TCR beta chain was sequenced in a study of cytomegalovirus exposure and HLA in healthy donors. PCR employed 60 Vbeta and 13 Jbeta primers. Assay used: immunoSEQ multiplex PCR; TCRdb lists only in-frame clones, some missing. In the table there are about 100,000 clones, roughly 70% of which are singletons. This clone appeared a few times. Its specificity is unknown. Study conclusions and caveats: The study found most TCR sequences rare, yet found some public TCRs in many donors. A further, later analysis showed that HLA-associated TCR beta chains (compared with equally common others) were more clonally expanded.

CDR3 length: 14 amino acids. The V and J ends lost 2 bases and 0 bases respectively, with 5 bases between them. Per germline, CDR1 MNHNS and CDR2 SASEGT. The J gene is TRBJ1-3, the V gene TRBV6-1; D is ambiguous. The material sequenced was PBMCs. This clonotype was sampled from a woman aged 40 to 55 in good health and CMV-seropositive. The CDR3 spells CASSEYRSGNTIYF. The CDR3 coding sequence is TGTGCCAGCAGTGAATATCGCTCTGGAAACACCATATATTTT.